This T cell receptor beta chain derives from a study of response to subunit inactivated influenza vaccine. General study findings and limits: Only a handful of new T cells, the authors suggested, are recruited with each seasonal influenza vaccination.

This clonotype was seen ten or more times. The antigen is unknown. Trimming removed 4 bases from V and 2 bases from J, with 8 bases in between. Germline V gene data show CDR1 as SGHDT and CDR2 as YYEEEE. CDR3 length: 13 residues. One entry per CDR3 protein, called by TCRdb with MiXCR from the RT-PCR reads. The top ten clones hold roughly 10% of a sample with around 200,000 distinct CDR3 sequences, nearly 9.5% of them seen once. The chain joins TRBV5-6 to TRBJ2-3, with D uncertain. Material: non-naive T cells sorted from PBMCs, obtained on the day of vaccination. This receptor was identified in a middle-aged man who received an inactivated influenza vaccine. The CDR3 protein is CASSPGVTDTQYF. Written as DNA, the CDR3 is TGTGCCAGCAGCCCCGGAGTCACAGATACGCAGTATTTT.